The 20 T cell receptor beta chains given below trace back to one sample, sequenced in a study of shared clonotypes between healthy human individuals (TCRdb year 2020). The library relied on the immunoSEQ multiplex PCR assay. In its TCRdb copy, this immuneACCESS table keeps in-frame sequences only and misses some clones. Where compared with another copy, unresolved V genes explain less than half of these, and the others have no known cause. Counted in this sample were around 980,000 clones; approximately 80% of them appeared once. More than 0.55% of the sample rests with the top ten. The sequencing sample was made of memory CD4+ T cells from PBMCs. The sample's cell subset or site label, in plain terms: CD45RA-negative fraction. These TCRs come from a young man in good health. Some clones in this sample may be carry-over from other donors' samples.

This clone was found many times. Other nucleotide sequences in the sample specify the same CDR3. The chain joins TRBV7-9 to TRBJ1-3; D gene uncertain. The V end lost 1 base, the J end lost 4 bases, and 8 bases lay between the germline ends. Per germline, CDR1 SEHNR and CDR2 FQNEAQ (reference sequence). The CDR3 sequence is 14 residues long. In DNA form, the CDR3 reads TGTGCCAGCAGCTTAGGAGGGCCCGGAAACACCATATATTTT. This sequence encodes CASSLGGPGNTIYF.

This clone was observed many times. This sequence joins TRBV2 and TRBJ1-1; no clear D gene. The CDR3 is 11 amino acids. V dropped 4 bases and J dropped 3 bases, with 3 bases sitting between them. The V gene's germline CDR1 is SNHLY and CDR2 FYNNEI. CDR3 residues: CASSVHTEAFF. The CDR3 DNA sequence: TGTGCCAGCAGTGTCCACACTGAAGCTTTCTTT.

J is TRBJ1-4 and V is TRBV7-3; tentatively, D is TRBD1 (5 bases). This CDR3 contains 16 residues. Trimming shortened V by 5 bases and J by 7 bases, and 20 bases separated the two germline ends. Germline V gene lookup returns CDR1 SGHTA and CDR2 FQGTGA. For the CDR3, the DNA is TGTGCCAGCAGCCCCCCGAGGACACGGCAGGGTGAAAAACTGTTTTTT. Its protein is CASSPPRTRQGEKLFF.

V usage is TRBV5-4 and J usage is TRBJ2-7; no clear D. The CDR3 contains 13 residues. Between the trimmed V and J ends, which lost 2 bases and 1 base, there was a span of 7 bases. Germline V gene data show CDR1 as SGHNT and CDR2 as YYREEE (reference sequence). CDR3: CASSLSQSYEQYF. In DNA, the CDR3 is TGTGCCAGCAGCTTATCCCAATCCTACGAGCAGTACTTC.

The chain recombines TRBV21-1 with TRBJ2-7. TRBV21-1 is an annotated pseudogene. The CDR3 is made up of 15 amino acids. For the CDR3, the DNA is TGTGCCAGCAGCAAAGCGGACGTCCGGGACCACGAGCAGTACTTC. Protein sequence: CASSKADVRDHEQYF.

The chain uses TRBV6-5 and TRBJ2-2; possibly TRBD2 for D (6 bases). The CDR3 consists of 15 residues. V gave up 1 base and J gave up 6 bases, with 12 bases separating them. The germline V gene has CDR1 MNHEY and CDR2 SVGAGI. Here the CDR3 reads CASSYWAGKAGELFF. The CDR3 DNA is TGTGCCAGCAGTTACTGGGCGGGGAAGGCCGGGGAGCTGTTTTTT.

CDR3 residues: CASRRTGGVYEQYF. As DNA, the CDR3 is TGTGCCAGCAGAAGGACAGGGGGCGTCTACGAGCAGTACTTC. The rearrangement joins TRBV7-2 to TRBJ2-7, with TRBD1 matching 11 bases. The CDR3 sequence is 14 residues long. From germline, CDR1 is SGHTA and CDR2 FQGNSA. J gave up 3 bases and V 6 bases, and 4 bases lay outside the gene matches. The entire variable domain, with the rest obtained from reference TRBV7-2 and TRBJ2-7, is as follows: GAGVSQSPSNKVTEKGKDVELRCDPISGHTALYWYRQSLGQGLEFLIYFQGNSAPDKSGLPSDRFSAERTGGSVSTLTIQRTQQEDSAVYLCASRRTGGVYEQYFGPGTRLTVT.

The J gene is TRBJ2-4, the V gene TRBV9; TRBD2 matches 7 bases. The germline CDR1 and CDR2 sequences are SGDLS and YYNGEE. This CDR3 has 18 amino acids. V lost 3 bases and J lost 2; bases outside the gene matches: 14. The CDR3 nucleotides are TGTGCCAGCAGCGCCGGCCGGGGCGGGAGTGTGACCAAAAACATTCAGTACTTC. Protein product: CASSAGRGGSVTKNIQYF.

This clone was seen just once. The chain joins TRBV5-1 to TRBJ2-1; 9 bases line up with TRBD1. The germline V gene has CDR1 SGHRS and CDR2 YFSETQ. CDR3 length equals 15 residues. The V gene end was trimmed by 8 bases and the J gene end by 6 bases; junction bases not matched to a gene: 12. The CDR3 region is CASTPGTGSFNEQFF. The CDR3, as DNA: TGCGCCAGTACACCCGGGACAGGGTCTTTCAATGAGCAGTTCTTC.

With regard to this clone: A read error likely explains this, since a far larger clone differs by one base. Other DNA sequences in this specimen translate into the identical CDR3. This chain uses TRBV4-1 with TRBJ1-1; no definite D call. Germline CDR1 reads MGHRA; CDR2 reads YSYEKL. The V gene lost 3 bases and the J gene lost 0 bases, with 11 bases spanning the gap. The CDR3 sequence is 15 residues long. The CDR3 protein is CASSQAWQMNTEAFF. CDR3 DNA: TGCGCCAGCAGCCAGGCCTGGCAGATGAACACTGAAGCTTTCTTT.

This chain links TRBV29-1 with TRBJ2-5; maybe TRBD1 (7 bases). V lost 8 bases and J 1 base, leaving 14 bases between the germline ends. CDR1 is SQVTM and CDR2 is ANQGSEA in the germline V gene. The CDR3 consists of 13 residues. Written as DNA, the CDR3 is TGCAGCATCCAGGGGGGATCCCAAGAGACCCAGTACTTC. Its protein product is CSIQGGSQETQYF.

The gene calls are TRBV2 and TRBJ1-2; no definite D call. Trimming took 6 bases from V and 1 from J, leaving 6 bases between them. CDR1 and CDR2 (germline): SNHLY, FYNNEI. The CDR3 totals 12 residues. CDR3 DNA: TGTGCCAGCAGCGGGTATAACTATGGCTACACCTTC. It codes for CASSGYNYGYTF.

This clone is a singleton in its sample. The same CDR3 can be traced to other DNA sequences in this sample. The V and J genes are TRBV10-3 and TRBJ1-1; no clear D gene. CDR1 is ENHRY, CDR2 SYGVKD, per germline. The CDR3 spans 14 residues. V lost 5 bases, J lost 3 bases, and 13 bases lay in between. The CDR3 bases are TGTGCCATCAGTTACACCTCCACAGACACTGAAGCTTTCTTT. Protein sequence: CAISYTSTDTEAFF.

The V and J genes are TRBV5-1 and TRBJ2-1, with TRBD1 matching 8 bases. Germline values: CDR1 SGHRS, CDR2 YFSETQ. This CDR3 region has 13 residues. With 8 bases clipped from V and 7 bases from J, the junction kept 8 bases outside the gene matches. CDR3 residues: CASNQGAGNEQFF. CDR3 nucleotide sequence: TGCGCCAGTAACCAGGGGGCGGGTAATGAGCAGTTCTTC. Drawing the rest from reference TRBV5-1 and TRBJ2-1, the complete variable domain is KAGVTQTPRYLIKTRGQQVTLSCSPISGHRSVSWYQQTPGQGLQFLFEYFSETQRNKGNFPGRFSGRQFSNSRSEMNVSTLELGDSALYLCASNQGAGNEQFFGPGTRLTVL.

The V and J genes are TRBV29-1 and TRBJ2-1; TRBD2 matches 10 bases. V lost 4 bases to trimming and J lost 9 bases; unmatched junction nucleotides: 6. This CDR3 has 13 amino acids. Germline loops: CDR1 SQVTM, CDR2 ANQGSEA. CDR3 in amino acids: CSVVGTSDREQFF. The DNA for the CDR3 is TGCAGCGTTGTCGGGACTAGCGATCGTGAGCAGTTCTTC.

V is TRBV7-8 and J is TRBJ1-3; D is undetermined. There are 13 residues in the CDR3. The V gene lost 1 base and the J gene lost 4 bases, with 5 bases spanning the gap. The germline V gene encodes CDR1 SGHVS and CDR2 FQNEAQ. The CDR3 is CASSLGAGNTIYF. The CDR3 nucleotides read TGTGCCAGCAGCTTAGGAGCGGGAAACACCATATATTTT.

CDR3 protein: CASSLGWGVGTEAFF. As DNA, the CDR3 is TGTGCCAGCAGCTTGGGATGGGGGGTGGGCACTGAAGCTTTCTTT. V gene TRBV5-6 combines with J gene TRBJ1-1, with a tentative D call TRBD1 (5 bases). CDR3 length: 15 residues. Trimming took off 0 bases at V and 4 bases at J, with 13 bases between the two ends. Germline CDR1 and CDR2: SGHDT and YYEEEE.

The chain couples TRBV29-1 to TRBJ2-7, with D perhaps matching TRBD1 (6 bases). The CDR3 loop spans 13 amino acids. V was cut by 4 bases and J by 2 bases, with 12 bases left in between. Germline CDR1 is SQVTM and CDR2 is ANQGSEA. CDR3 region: CSVVGAGTYEQYF. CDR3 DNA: TGCAGCGTTGTGGGGGCAGGGACCTACGAGCAGTACTTC.

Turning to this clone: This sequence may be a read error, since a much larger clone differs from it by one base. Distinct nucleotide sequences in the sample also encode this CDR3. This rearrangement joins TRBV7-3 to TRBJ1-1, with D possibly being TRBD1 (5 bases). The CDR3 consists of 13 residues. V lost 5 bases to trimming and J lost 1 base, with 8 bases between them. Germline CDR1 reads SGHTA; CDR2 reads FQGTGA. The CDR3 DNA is TGTGCCAGCAGCCGACAGCCGAACACTGAAGCTTTCTTT. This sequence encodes CASSRQPNTEAFF. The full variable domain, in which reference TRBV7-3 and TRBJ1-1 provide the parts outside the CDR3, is GAGVSQTPSNKVTEKGKYVELRCDPISGHTALYWYRQSLGQGPEFLIYFQGTGAADDSGLPNDRFFAVRPEGSVSTLKIQRTERGDSAVYLCASSRQPNTEAFFGQGTRLTVV.

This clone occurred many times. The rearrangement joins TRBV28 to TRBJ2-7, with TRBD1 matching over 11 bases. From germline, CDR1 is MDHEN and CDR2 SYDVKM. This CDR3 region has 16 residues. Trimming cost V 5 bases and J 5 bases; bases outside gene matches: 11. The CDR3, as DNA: TGTGCCAGCAGTCCCCTAGAGGGACAGGGGGGCCACGAGCAGTACTTC. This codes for CASSPLEGQGGHEQYF.